This note documents a single T cell receptor beta chain sequence. From the 5' RACE reads, TCRdb called clonotypes with MiXCR, one entry per CDR3 protein. Seen here are about 96,000 distinct CDR3 sequences, 17% observed once, and the top ten hold roughly 6.1%. The data were obtained in a study of T cells of healthy individuals. The CDR3 has 13 amino acids. Trimming stripped 10 bases from V and 0 bases from J, with 12 bases between. Germline assignment: CDR1 MNHEY and CDR2 SVGEGT. The chain employs TRBV6-2 or TRBV6-3 and TRBJ1-1; D may be TRBD1 (5 bases). The sequence was obtained from a human donor in good health. The CDR3 DNA sequence: TGTGCCACCGCCTTGGGGCTGAACACTGAAGCTTTCTTT. Translation: CATALGLNTEAFF.